Listed here are 23 T cell receptor beta chains from one sample, sequenced in a study of T cell changes during pregnancy in multiple sclerosis. Measured with immunoSEQ multiplex PCR; TCRdb has only the in-frame clones, and not every one. The table records fewer than 50,000 clones, about 89% of them present only once. The source was CD8+ T cells from peripheral blood mononuclear cells, collected after pregnancy. The source of these receptors is a female donor with multiple sclerosis, enrolled in a pregnancy study.

This chain links TRBV29-1 with TRBJ2-5; possibly TRBD2 for D (7 bases). Germline values: CDR1 SQVTM, CDR2 ANQGSEA. The CDR3 totals 13 residues. V was trimmed by 3 bases and J by 5 bases, leaving 13 bases between them. The CDR3 nucleotides are TGCAGCGTTGATACGGGGGGCTTCGAGACCCAGTACTTC. Amino acids: CSVDTGGFETQYF.

The gene calls are TRBV10-3 and TRBJ1-4; D may be TRBD1 (5 bases). CDR1 and CDR2 (germline): ENHRY, SYGVKD. The CDR3 length is 15 residues. Trimming pared 6 bases from V and 8 bases from J, leaving 19 bases between. The CDR3 loop is CAISPQRGYREKLFF. As DNA, the CDR3 is TGTGCCATCAGCCCACAAAGGGGATACCGCGAAAAACTGTTTTTT.

This clone was recorded at least ten times. The chain recombines TRBV2 with TRBJ1-5; TRBD1 is a possible D gene (6 bases). Germline V gives CDR1 SNHLY, CDR2 FYNNEI. Trimming left V 7 bases short and J 2 bases short, with 15 bases between. This CDR3 contains 15 residues. The CDR3 coding sequence is TGTGCCAGCACCCCGAGGGGGATCGGCAATCAGCCCCAGCATTTT. Translating it yields CASTPRGIGNQPQHF.

The chain carries TRBV9 and TRBJ2-7; D possibly corresponds to TRBD2 (6 bases). Germline assignment: CDR1 SGDLS and CDR2 YYNGEE. Trimming removed 4 bases from V and 4 bases from J, with 15 bases in between. The CDR3 loop spans 14 amino acids. CDR3 in DNA: TGTGCCAGCAGCCCGAGGGCGGGGTCATACGAGCAGTACTTC. It encodes CASSPRAGSYEQYF. Full variable domain (outside the CDR3, taken from reference TRBV9 and TRBJ2-7): DSGVTQTPKHLITATGQRVTLRCSPRSGDLSVYWYQQSLDQGLQFLIQYYNGEERAKGNILERFSAQQFPDLHSELNLSSLELGDSALYFCASSPRAGSYEQYFGPGTRLTVT.

The V and J genes are TRBV2 and TRBJ1-6; no definite D call. Trimming removed 6 bases from V and 6 bases from J, with 18 bases in between. From germline, CDR1 is SNHLY and CDR2 FYNNEI. The length of the CDR3 is 16 residues. The CDR3 spells CASRGVEMGINSPLHF. As DNA, the CDR3 is TGTGCCAGCAGAGGTGTAGAAATGGGCATTAATTCACCCCTCCACTTT.

This chain links TRBV7-3 with TRBJ2-1, with D perhaps TRBD2 (5 bases). Trimming cost V 5 bases and J 6 bases, with 17 bases left between them. The germline gives CDR1 SGHTA, CDR2 FQGTGA. CDR3 size: 15 residues. CDR3 sequence (DNA): TGTGCCAGCAGCCGAGACGCCGGACTCTTCAATGAGCAGTTCTTC. Amino acid sequence: CASSRDAGLFNEQFF.

The chain links TRBV5-4 to TRBJ2-7; D perhaps matches TRBD1 (5 bases). V was cut by 7 bases and J by 0 bases, with 11 bases left in between. The length of the CDR3 is 13 residues. CDR1 SGHNT and CDR2 YYREEE come from the germline V gene (reference sequence). The CDR3 region has the DNA TGTGCCAGCGGGGCGCACACCTCCTACGAGCAGTACTTC. It is translated as CASGAHTSYEQYF. Variable domain in full (rest from reference TRBV5-4 and TRBJ2-7): ETGVTQSPTHLIKTRGQQVTLRCSSQSGHNTVSWYQQALGQGPQFIFQYYREEENGRGNFPPRFSGLQFPNYSSELNVNALELDDSALYLCASGAHTSYEQYFGPGTRLTVT.

The rearrangement joins TRBV19 to TRBJ2-5; 9 nucleotides line up with TRBD1. This CDR3 region has 14 residues. Per germline, CDR1 LNHDA and CDR2 SQIVND (reference sequence). J was trimmed by 5 bases and V by 10 bases; bases with no gene match: 11. CDR3 in DNA: TGTGCCACCGGACCGGGACAGGGTATTGAGACCCAGTACTTC. Protein: CATGPGQGIETQYF.

The chain uses TRBV7-8 and TRBJ1-2; TRBD1 might be the D (6 bases). Germline V lookup: CDR1 SGHVS, CDR2 FQNEAQ. Trimming shortened V by 5 bases and J by 3 bases, and 13 bases separated the two germline ends. The CDR3 is 14 residues long. CDR3 region: CASSPLGQHYGYTF. The CDR3, as DNA: TGTGCCAGCAGCCCCCTCGGACAGCACTATGGCTACACCTTC. Using reference TRBV7-8 and TRBJ1-2 for the parts outside the CDR3, the full variable domain is GAGVSQSPRYKVAKRGQDVALRCDPISGHVSLFWYQQALGQGPEFLTYFQNEAQLDKSGLPSDRFFAERPEGSVSTLKIQRTQQEDSAVYLCASSPLGQHYGYTFGSGTRLTVV.

The V gene is TRBV15, the J gene TRBJ2-1; 9 bases line up with TRBD2. CDR1 is LNHNV and CDR2 is YYDKDF in the germline V gene (reference sequence). The CDR3 spans 19 residues. V lost 4 bases to trimming and J lost 4 bases; unmatched junction nucleotides: 17. Here the CDR3 DNA reads TGTGCCACCAGCAAGGGTGTTGAAGCGGGGGGCCTTGGGTACAATGAGCAGTTCTTC. Translating it yields CATSKGVEAGGLGYNEQFF.

The rearrangement joins TRBV29-1 to TRBJ1-2; unclear D gene. V dropped 3 bases and J dropped 7 bases, with 3 bases sitting between them. CDR1 SQVTM and CDR2 ANQGSEA come from the germline V gene. The CDR3 runs 9 residues. The DNA of the CDR3 is TGCAGCGTTGATAGTGGCTACACCTTC. This translates into CSVDSGYTF.

The chain links TRBV9 to TRBJ1-2, with D maybe TRBD1 (5 bases). Germline values: CDR1 SGDLS, CDR2 YYNGEE. The CDR3 runs to 17 residues. The V and J ends lost 1 base and 1 base respectively, with 17 bases between them. For the CDR3, the DNA is TGTGCCAGCAGCGTAAGCGGGACGGCTCATTATAACTATGGCTACACCTTC. As protein: CASSVSGTAHYNYGYTF.

The chain couples TRBV29-1 to TRBJ2-1; 9 positions match TRBD2. Losses at the gene ends were 3 bases for V and 12 bases for J; bases not matched to a gene: 12. This CDR3 has 14 amino acids. CDR1 SQVTM and CDR2 ANQGSEA come from the germline V gene. The CDR3 is CSVEGASGAARQFF. The CDR3 nucleotides read TGCAGCGTTGAGGGTGCTAGCGGGGCAGCCCGGCAGTTCTTC.

The CDR3 is CASSQLAGAPDTQYF. CDR3 nucleotides: TGTGCCAGCAGTCAACTAGCGGGGGCCCCAGATACGCAGTATTTT. The chain combines TRBV6-5 with TRBJ2-3, with 11 bases lining up with TRBD2. After removal of 5 bases from V and 4 bases from J, the junction contained 5 bases not matched to a gene. Germline V CDR1 and CDR2: MNHEY, SVGAGI. The CDR3 totals 15 residues.

The chain joins TRBV6-1 to TRBJ1-6; 7 bases fit TRBD1. V shed 5 bases, J shed 9 bases, and the junction held 7 bases outside the gene matches. Germline V gene sequence: CDR1 MNHNS, CDR2 SASEGT. CDR3 size: 14 residues. The CDR3 here is CASSRQGKRSPLHF. The CDR3 region has the DNA TGTGCCAGCAGTAGACAGGGAAAGCGTTCACCCCTCCACTTT.

The rearrangement joins TRBV7-8 to TRBJ2-1; 9 bases agree with TRBD1. The germline V gene has CDR1 SGHVS and CDR2 FQNEAQ. V lost 0 bases, J lost 5 bases, and 5 bases stayed unmatched. The CDR3 spans 16 residues. CDR3 bases: TGTGCCAGCAGCTTAGCGCGGGACAGGGCGGACAATGAGCAGTTCTTC. Its protein product is CASSLARDRADNEQFF.

CDR3: CASSEWRGGTDTQYF. The CDR3 nucleotides read TGTGCCAGCAGTGAATGGCGGGGGGGCACAGATACGCAGTATTTT. The chain employs TRBV2 and TRBJ2-3, with 8 positions matching TRBD2. J lost 1 base, V lost 2 bases, and 2 bases had no gene match. Germline V gene sequence: CDR1 SNHLY, CDR2 FYNNEI. The CDR3 has 15 amino acids. The complete variable domain, with remaining parts taken from reference TRBV2 and TRBJ2-3, reads EPEVTQTPSHQVTQMGQEVILRCVPISNHLYFYWYRQILGQKVEFLVSFYNNEISEKSEIFDDQFSVERPDGSNFTLKIRSTKLEDSAMYFCASSEWRGGTDTQYFGPGTRLTVL.

The rearrangement uses TRBV27 and TRBJ2-7; D might be TRBD1 (6 bases). This CDR3 contains 14 residues. Germline V gene lookup returns CDR1 MNHEY and CDR2 SMNVEV (reference sequence). The ends were cut back, 0 bases at V and 3 bases at J, with 9 bases in the middle. CDR3 DNA: TGTGCCAGCAGTTTATCGCAGGGGTACTACGAGCAGTACTTC. This gives the protein CASSLSQGYYEQYF.

V usage is TRBV5-1 and J usage is TRBJ2-5; 8 bases map to TRBD2. The CDR3 is 14 residues long. The junction had 7 bases not matched to a gene; V was cut back by 8 bases and J by 1 base. Germline values: CDR1 SGHRS, CDR2 YFSETQ. Here the CDR3 DNA reads TGCGCCAGTAAAACCGGGGGGGCCCAAGAGACCCAGTACTTC. The encoded protein is CASKTGGAQETQYF. Supplemented by reference TRBV5-1 and TRBJ2-5, the full variable domain reads KAGVTQTPRYLIKTRGQQVTLSCSPISGHRSVSWYQQTPGQGLQFLFEYFSETQRNKGNFPGRFSGRQFSNSRSEMNVSTLELGDSALYLCASKTGGAQETQYFGPGTRLLVL.

The CDR3 region has the DNA TGTGCCACCAGCAGAGGGGCCGGTAATGAAAAACTGTTTTTT. Translating it yields CATSRGAGNEKLFF. This chain connects TRBV15 to TRBJ1-4; D is ambiguous. The V end was cut by 1 base, the J end by 4 bases, with 7 bases between. The CDR3 sequence is 14 residues long. Germline lookup yields CDR1 LNHNV and CDR2 YYDKDF (reference sequence).

A word on this clone: At the DNA level, this CDR3 is encoded by other sequences in the same sample as well. This chain links TRBV13 with TRBJ2-3; D unresolved. The CDR3 totals 11 residues. Per germline, CDR1 PRHDT and CDR2 FYEKMQ (reference sequence). Trimming cost V 6 bases and J 6 bases, with 7 bases left between them. The CDR3 sequence: CASSPGDTQYF. CDR3 nucleotide sequence: TGTGCCAGCAGTCCCGGGGATACGCAGTATTTT.

The gene calls are TRBV30 and TRBJ1-1, with a possible D match to TRBD1 (5 bases). Germline-derived CDR1 and CDR2 are GTSNPN and SVGIG (reference sequence). V shed 5 bases and J shed 4 bases, with 8 bases lying between them. The CDR3 is made up of 11 amino acids. The CDR3, as DNA: TGTGCCTGGTCAGGGATCACTGAAGCTTTCTTT. It encodes CAWSGITEAFF.

V and J are TRBV2 and TRBJ1-5; 8 bases fit TRBD1. Germline CDR1 is SNHLY and CDR2 is FYNNEI. With V trimmed by 10 bases and J by 6 bases, 8 bases remained unmatched. The CDR3 has 13 residues. CDR3 in amino acids: CAIKGQGPQPQHF. In nucleotides, the CDR3 is TGTGCCATAAAAGGACAGGGACCTCAGCCCCAGCATTTT.